The source of this TCR beta chain is a study of identical twins. This clonotype was seen a few times. Germline V gene sequence: CDR1 MNHEY, CDR2 SMNVEV (reference sequence). The CDR3 covers 14 residues. V shed 4 bases and J shed 1 base, with 10 bases lying between them. One entry per CDR3 protein results from TCRdb running MiXCR on the 5' RACE reads. Here the sample spans about 330,000 distinct CDR3 sequences, 12% being singletons. This sample was also put to use in a study of yellow fever vaccine responses in identical twins.

Specimen: CD8+ T cells sorted from blood. The receptor comes from a woman between 18 and 30 years old in good health. The V gene is TRBV27, the J gene TRBJ1-1; maybe TRBD1 (6 bases). The CDR3 loop is CASSSTGWNTEAFF. The CDR3 coding sequence is TGTGCCAGCAGTTCGACAGGCTGGAACACTGAAGCTTTCTTT.